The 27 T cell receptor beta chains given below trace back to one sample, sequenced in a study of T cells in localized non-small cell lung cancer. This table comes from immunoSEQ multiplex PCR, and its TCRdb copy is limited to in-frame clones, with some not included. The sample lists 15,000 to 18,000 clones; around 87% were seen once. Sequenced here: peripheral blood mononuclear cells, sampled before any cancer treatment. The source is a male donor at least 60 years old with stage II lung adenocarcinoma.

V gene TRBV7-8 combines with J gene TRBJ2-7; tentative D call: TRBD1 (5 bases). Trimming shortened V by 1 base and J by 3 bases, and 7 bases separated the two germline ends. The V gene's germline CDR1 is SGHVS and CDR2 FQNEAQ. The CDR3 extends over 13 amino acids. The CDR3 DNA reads TGTGCCAGCAGCTTAGGACAGTACTACGAGCAGTACTTC. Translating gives CASSLGQYYEQYF.

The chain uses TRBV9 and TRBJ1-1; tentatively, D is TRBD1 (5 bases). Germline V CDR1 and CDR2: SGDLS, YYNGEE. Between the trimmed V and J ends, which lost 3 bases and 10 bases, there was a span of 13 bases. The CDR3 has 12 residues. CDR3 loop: CASSDWTGGAFF. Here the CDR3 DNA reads TGTGCCAGCAGCGACTGGACTGGGGGAGCTTTCTTT.

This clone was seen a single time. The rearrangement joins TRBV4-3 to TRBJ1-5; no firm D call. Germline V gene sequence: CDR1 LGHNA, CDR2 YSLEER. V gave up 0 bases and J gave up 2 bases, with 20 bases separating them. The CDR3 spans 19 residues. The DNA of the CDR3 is TGCGCCAGCAGCCAAGACCCCCCTCGGACTTTTATGGGCAATCAGCCCCAGCATTTT. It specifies CASSQDPPRTFMGNQPQHF.

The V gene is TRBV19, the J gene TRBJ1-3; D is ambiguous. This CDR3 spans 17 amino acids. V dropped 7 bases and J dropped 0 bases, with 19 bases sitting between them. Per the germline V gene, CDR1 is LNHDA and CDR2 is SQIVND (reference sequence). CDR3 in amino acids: CASTPREASSSGNTIYF. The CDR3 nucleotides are TGTGCCAGTACCCCTCGGGAGGCCAGCTCCTCTGGAAACACCATATATTTT. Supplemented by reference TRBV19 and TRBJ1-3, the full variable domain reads DGGITQSPKYLFRKEGQNVTLSCEQNLNHDAMYWYRQDPGQGLRLIYYSQIVNDFQKGDIAEGYSVSREKKESFPLTVTSAQKNPTAFYLCASTPREASSSGNTIYFGEGSWLTVV.

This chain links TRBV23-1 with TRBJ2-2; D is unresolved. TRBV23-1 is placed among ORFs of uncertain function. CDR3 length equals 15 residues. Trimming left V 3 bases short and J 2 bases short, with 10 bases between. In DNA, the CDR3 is TGCGCCAGCAGTCAGTACCGAACTAACACCGGGGAGCTGTTTTTT. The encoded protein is CASSQYRTNTGELFF.

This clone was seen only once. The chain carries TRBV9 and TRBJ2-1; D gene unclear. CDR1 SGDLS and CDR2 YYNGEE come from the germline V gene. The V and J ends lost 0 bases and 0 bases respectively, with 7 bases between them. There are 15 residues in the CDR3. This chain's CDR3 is CASSVELSSYNEQFF. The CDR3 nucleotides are TGTGCCAGCAGCGTAGAGCTGAGCTCCTACAATGAGCAGTTCTTC.

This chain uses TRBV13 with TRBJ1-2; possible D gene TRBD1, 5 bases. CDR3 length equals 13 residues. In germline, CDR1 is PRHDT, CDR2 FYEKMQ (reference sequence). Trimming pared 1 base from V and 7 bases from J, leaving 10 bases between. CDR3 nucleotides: TGTGCCAGCAGCTTAGACAGGACAATTGGCTACACCTTC. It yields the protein CASSLDRTIGYTF.

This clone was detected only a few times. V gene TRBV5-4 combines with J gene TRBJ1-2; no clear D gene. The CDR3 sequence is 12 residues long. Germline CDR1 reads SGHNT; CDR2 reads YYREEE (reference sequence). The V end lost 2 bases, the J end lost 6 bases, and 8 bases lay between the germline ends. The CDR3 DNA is TGTGCCAGCAGCTTCGTAGAAGATGGCTACACCTTC. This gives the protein CASSFVEDGYTF.

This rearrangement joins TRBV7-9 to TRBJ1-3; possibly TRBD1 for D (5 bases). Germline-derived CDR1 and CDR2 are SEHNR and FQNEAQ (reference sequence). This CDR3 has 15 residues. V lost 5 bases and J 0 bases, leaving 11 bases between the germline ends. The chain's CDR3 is CASSIRGGSGNTIYF. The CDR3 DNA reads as TGTGCCAGCAGCATACGCGGGGGCTCTGGAAACACCATATATTTT. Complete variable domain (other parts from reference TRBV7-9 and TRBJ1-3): DTGVSQNPRHKITKRGQNVTFRCDPISEHNRLYWYRQTLGQGPEFLTYFQNEAQLEKSRLLSDRFSAERPKGSFSTLEIQRTEQGDSAMYLCASSIRGGSGNTIYFGEGSWLTVV.

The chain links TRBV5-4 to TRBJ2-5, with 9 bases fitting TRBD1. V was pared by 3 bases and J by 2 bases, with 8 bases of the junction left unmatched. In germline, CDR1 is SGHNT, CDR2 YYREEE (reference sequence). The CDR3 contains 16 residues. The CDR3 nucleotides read TGTGCCAGCAGCTCTCGGGGGACAGGGACGCAAGAGACCCAGTACTTC. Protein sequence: CASSSRGTGTQETQYF.

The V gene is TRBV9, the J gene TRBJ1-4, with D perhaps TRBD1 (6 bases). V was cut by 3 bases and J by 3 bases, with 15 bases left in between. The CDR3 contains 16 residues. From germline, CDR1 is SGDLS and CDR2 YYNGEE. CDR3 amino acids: CASSAGLQGSNEKLFF. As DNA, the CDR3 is TGTGCCAGCAGCGCAGGCCTACAGGGATCTAATGAAAAACTGTTTTTT.

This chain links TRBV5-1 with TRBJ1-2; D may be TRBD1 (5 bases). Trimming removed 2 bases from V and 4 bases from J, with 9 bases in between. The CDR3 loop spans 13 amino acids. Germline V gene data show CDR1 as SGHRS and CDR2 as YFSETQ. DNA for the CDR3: TGCGCCAGCAGCTTTCGGGGGGGCTATGGCTACACCTTC. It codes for CASSFRGGYGYTF.

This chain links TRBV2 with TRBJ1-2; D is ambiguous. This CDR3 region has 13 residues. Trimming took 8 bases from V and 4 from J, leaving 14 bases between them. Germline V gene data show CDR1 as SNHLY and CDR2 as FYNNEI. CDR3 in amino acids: CASESRPLYGYTF. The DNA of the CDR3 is TGTGCCAGCGAGTCTCGGCCACTCTATGGCTACACCTTC.

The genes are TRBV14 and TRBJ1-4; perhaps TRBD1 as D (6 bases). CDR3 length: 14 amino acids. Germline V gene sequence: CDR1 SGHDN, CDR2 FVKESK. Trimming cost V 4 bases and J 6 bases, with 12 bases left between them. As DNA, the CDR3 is TGTGCCAGCAGCCGTTGGGGGCGCGATGAAAAACTGTTTTTT. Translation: CASSRWGRDEKLFF.

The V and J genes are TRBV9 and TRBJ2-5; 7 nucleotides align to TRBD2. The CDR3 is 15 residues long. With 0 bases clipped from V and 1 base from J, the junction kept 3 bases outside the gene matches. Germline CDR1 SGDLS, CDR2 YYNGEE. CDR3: CASSVGGRAQETQYF. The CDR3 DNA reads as TGTGCCAGCAGCGTAGGAGGGAGGGCCCAAGAGACCCAGTACTTC.

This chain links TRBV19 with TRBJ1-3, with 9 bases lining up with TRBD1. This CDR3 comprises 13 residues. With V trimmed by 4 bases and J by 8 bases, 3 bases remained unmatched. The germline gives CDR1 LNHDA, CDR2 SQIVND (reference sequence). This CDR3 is CASSSDRGDTIYF. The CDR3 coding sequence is TGTGCCAGTAGTAGCGACAGGGGGGACACCATATATTTT. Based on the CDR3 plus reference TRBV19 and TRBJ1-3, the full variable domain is DGGITQSPKYLFRKEGQNVTLSCEQNLNHDAMYWYRQDPGQGLRLIYYSQIVNDFQKGDIAEGYSVSREKKESFPLTVTSAQKNPTAFYLCASSSDRGDTIYFGEGSWLTVV.

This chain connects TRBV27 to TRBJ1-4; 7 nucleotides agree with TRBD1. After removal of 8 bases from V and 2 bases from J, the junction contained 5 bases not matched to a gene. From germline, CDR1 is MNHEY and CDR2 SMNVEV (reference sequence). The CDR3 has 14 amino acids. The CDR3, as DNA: TGTGCCAGCGGGGACAGTTGGACTAATGAAAAACTGTTTTTT. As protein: CASGDSWTNEKLFF.

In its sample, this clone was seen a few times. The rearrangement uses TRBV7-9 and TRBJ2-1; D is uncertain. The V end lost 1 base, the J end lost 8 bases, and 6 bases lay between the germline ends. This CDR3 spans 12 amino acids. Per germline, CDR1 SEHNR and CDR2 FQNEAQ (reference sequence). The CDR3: CASSLVVYEQFF. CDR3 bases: TGTGCCAGCAGCTTAGTAGTATATGAGCAGTTCTTC.

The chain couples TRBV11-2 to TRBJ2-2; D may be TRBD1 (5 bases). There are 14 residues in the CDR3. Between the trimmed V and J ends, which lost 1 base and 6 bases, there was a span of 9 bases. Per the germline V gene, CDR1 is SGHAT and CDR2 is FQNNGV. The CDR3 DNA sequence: TGTGCCAGCAGCTTAGTGGCAGGGCCCGGGGAGCTGTTTTTT. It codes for CASSLVAGPGELFF. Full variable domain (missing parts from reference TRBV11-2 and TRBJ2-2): EAGVAQSPRYKIIEKRQSVAFWCNPISGHATLYWYQQILGQGPKLLIQFQNNGVVDDSQLPKDRFSAERLKGVDSTLKIQPAKLEDSAVYLCASSLVAGPGELFFGEGSRLTVL.

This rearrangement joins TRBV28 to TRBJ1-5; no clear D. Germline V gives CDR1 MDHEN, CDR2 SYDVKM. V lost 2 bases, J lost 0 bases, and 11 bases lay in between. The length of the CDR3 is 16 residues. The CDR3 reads CASSLIGTNSNQPQHF. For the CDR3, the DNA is TGTGCCAGCAGTTTAATAGGTACTAATAGCAATCAGCCCCAGCATTTT.

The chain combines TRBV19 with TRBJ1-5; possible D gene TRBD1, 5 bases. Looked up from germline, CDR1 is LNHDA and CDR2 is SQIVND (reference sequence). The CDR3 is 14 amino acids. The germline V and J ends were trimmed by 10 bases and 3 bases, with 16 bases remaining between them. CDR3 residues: CATSGGVLNQPQHF. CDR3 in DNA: TGTGCCACGTCCGGGGGGGTTCTCAATCAGCCCCAGCATTTT.

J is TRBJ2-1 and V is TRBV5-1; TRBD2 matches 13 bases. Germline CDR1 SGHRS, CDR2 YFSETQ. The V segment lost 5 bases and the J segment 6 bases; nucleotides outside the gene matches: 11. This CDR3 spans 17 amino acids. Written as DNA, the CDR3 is TGCGCCAGCAGGGTAGGGACTAGCGGGACCCCGCCCAATGAGCAGTTCTTC. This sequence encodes CASRVGTSGTPPNEQFF.

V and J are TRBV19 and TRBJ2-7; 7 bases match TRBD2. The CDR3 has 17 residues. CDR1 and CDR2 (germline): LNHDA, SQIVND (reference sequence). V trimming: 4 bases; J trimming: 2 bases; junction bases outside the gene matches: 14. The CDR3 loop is CASSTLTGGKAAYEQYF. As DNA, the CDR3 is TGTGCCAGTAGTACCTTGACGGGAGGCAAAGCAGCCTACGAGCAGTACTTC.

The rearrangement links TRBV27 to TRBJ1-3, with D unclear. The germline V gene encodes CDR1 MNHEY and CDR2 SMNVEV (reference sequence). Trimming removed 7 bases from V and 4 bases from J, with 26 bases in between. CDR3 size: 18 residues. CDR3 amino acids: CASKLGGTGDSGGNTIYF. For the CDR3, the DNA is TGTGCCAGCAAACTTGGAGGCACCGGTGATTCGGGAGGAAACACCATATATTTT.

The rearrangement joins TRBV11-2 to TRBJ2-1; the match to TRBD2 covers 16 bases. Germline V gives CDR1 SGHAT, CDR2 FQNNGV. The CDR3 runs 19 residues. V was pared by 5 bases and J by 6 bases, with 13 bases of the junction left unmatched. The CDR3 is CASSRQTGLAGGGLNEQFF. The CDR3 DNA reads TGTGCCAGCAGCCGCCAAACGGGACTAGCGGGAGGGGGTCTCAATGAGCAGTTCTTC.

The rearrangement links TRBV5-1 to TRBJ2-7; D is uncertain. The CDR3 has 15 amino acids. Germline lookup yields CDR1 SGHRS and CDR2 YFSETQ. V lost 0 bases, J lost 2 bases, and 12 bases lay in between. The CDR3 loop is CASSLDNRVAYEQYF. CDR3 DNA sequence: TGCGCCAGCAGCTTGGATAACCGGGTCGCCTACGAGCAGTACTTC.

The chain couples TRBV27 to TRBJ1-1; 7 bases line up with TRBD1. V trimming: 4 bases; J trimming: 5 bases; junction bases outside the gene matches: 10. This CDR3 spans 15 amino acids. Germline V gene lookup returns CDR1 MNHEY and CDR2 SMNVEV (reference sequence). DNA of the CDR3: TGTGCCAGCAGTTCCATACTACAGGGGAAAACTGAAGCTTTCTTT. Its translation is CASSSILQGKTEAFF.